These 29 T cell receptor beta chains were sequenced from one sample in a study of T cells after yellow fever vaccination. TCRdb reprocessed the 5' RACE reads with MiXCR, giving one entry per CDR3 protein. The profile shows 65,000 to 70,000 distinct CDR3 sequences, around 6.2% of them singletons. The specimen comprised CD4+ T cells sorted from PBMCs, sampled roughly 14 days after the first yellow fever vaccination. The receptors originated from a young man who received the YFV17D yellow fever vaccine.

This clonotype was picked up many times. CDR3 coding DNA: TGTGCCAGTAATGCGAGCAGGGGAAAGACCCAGTACTTC. Translated: CASNASRGKTQYF. The rearrangement joins TRBV19 to TRBJ2-5; D possibly corresponds to TRBD1 (6 bases). Trimming cost V 7 bases and J 6 bases, with 15 bases left between them. This CDR3 region has 13 residues. Germline V gene lookup returns CDR1 LNHDA and CDR2 SQIVND (reference sequence).

This clonotype has only a few counts. This rearrangement joins TRBV19 to TRBJ2-2, with no clear D. V lost 5 bases and J lost 6, with 7 bases in between. The CDR3 sequence is 12 residues long. The V gene's germline CDR1 is LNHDA and CDR2 SQIVND (reference sequence). The CDR3 region has the DNA TGTGCCAGTAGTGGCCTCCCCGGGGAGCTGTTTTTT. Its translation: CASSGLPGELFF. Variable domain in full (rest from reference TRBV19 and TRBJ2-2): DGGITQSPKYLFRKEGQNVTLSCEQNLNHDAMYWYRQDPGQGLRLIYYSQIVNDFQKGDIAEGYSVSREKKESFPLTVTSAQKNPTAFYLCASSGLPGELFFGEGSRLTVL.

This clonotype was counted many times. The chain couples TRBV20-1 to TRBJ2-1; 8 nucleotides line up with TRBD2. Unmatched junction bases numbered 7, after V lost 5 bases and J lost 4 bases. The CDR3 contains 14 residues. Germline-derived CDR1 and CDR2 are DFQATT and SNEGSKA (reference sequence). CDR3 sequence (DNA): TGCAGTGCTCCGCCTAGCGGGCGGTACAATGAGCAGTTCTTC. It specifies CSAPPSGRYNEQFF.

This clonotype was observed many times. The V call is TRBV30, the J call TRBJ2-7; 11 nucleotides agree with TRBD1. Germline-derived CDR1 and CDR2 are GTSNPN and SVGIG (reference sequence). Trimming cost V 1 base and J 7 bases; bases outside gene matches: 6. This CDR3 contains 14 residues. The DNA for the CDR3 is TGTGCCTGGAGTGAGTGGACAGGGGGCGGTGAGCAGTACTTC. As protein: CAWSEWTGGGEQYF.

Remarks on this clonotype: A much larger clone sits a single nucleotide away, making a read error possible. The chain couples TRBV3-1 to TRBJ2-2; the match to TRBD1 covers 9 bases. V trimming: 8 bases; J trimming: 8 bases; junction bases outside the gene matches: 12. This CDR3 contains 15 residues. The germline CDR1 and CDR2 sequences are LGHDT and YNNKEL (reference sequence). As DNA, the CDR3 is TGTGCCAGCCGCTTCACAGGGGGCGCGAAAGGGGAGCTGTTTTTT. Its protein product is CASRFTGGAKGELFF.

This clonotype was seen many times. V usage is TRBV27 and J usage is TRBJ2-1, with 12 nucleotides matching TRBD1. This CDR3 spans 15 amino acids. The J segment lost 9 bases and the V segment lost 4 bases, leaving 7 bases of the junction unmatched. The germline V gene has CDR1 MNHEY and CDR2 SMNVEV (reference sequence). CDR3 sequence: CASSYRDRGHVEQFF. Here the CDR3 DNA reads TGTGCCAGCAGTTACCGGGACAGGGGGCATGTTGAGCAGTTCTTC.

This clonotype was observed at least ten times. The V and J genes are TRBV5-1 and TRBJ2-2, with no clear D. The CDR3 sequence is 13 residues long. CDR1 and CDR2 from the germline V gene are SGHRS and YFSETQ. Trimming stripped 3 bases from V and 2 bases from J, with 5 bases between. For the CDR3, the DNA is TGCGCCAGCAGCTCTGACAACACCGGGGAGCTGTTTTTT. Its translation is CASSSDNTGELFF.

This clonotype was found many times. The V and J genes are TRBV27 and TRBJ2-7, with 7 nucleotides matching TRBD1. The trim removed 6 bases at V and 6 bases at J, leaving 14 bases unmatched. CDR1 and CDR2 (germline): MNHEY, SMNVEV (reference sequence). The CDR3 loop spans 15 amino acids. The CDR3 region has the DNA TGTGCCAGCAGCCCCCTACTCGGGACAGAACTCGAGCAGTACTTC. Amino acids: CASSPLLGTELEQYF.

This clonotype was observed at least ten times. J is TRBJ2-7 and V is TRBV6-1, with 10 bases matching TRBD1. V trimming: 3 bases; J trimming: 10 bases; junction bases outside the gene matches: 6. The CDR3 is made up of 13 amino acids. The germline V gene has CDR1 MNHNS and CDR2 SASEGT. This CDR3 is CASSDPDRGYQYV. CDR3 nucleotides: TGTGCCAGCAGTGACCCGGACAGGGGGTATCAGTACGTC.

At least ten counts were recorded for this clonotype. This chain joins TRBV6-5 and TRBJ1-5, with D possibly being TRBD1 (6 bases). CDR1 MNHEY and CDR2 SVGAGI come from the germline V gene. V lost 2 bases and J 0 bases, leaving 8 bases between the germline ends. The CDR3 is made up of 15 amino acids. CDR3 sequence (DNA): TGTGCCAGCAGTTACGGGACACCTAGCAATCAGCCCCAGCATTTT. Protein: CASSYGTPSNQPQHF.

This clonotype has a count of ten or more. The chain recombines TRBV5-6 with TRBJ2-5; 7 bases map to TRBD1. CDR3 length equals 14 residues. Germline V gene lookup returns CDR1 SGHDT and CDR2 YYEEEE. V dropped 4 bases and J dropped 5; count of bases not matched to a gene: 8. This chain's CDR3 is CASSNPRGLETQYF. The CDR3 nucleotides are TGTGCCAGCAGCAATCCCAGGGGGTTGGAGACCCAGTACTTC.

This clonotype has a count of ten or more. A read error may account for a junction end that differs from germline. The J gene is TRBJ2-3, the V gene TRBV4-2; 7 nucleotides agree with TRBD1. The CDR3 runs 15 residues. Germline V CDR1 and CDR2: LGHNA, YNFKEQ. The chain's CDR3 is CASSKDREATDTQYF. The DNA for the CDR3 is TGTGCCAGCAGCAAAGACAGGGAAGCGACAGATACGCAGTATTTT.

In this sample, this clonotype turned up many times. The V and J genes are TRBV4-3 and TRBJ1-1; D gene unclear. The CDR3 is made up of 15 amino acids. Trimming left V 0 bases short and J 7 bases short, with 15 bases between. Looked up from germline, CDR1 is LGHNA and CDR2 is YSLEER. The CDR3, as DNA: TGCGCCAGCAGCCAAGATATTTCTGGGAGCAGTGAAGCTTTCTTT. It translates to CASSQDISGSSEAFF.

This clonotype has only one observation. V is TRBV5-1 and J is TRBJ2-5; tentatively, D is TRBD1 (5 bases). Trimming took off 4 bases at V and 3 bases at J, with 13 bases between the two ends. CDR1 SGHRS and CDR2 YFSETQ come from the germline V gene. The length of the CDR3 is 14 residues. The CDR3 DNA reads as TGCGCCAGCAGCAACGCTAGGGGTGAAGAGACCCAGTACTTC. Encoded protein: CASSNARGEETQYF.

This clonotype was picked up a small number of times. The chain is built from TRBV7-8 and TRBJ2-3; TRBD2 agrees at 12 bases. The CDR3 is 16 residues long. The J segment lost 2 bases and the V segment lost 5 bases, leaving 5 bases of the junction unmatched. CDR1 is SGHVS, CDR2 FQNEAQ, per germline. CDR3 DNA sequence: TGTGCCAGCAGCACCTGGACTAGCGGGGCCACAGATACGCAGTATTTT. This codes for CASSTWTSGATDTQYF.

This clonotype showed up many times. The chain recombines TRBV20-1 with TRBJ1-4; D possibly corresponds to TRBD1 (6 bases). Germline lookup yields CDR1 DFQATT and CDR2 SNEGSKA (reference sequence). The CDR3 loop spans 13 amino acids. Trimming cost V 6 bases and J 7 bases, with 15 bases left between them. The CDR3 protein is CSAQFGGGEKLFF. The CDR3 nucleotides read TGCAGTGCCCAGTTCGGAGGGGGTGAAAAACTGTTTTTT.

In its sample, this clonotype was seen many times. The chain uses TRBV29-1 and TRBJ1-1, with D tentatively TRBD1 (6 bases). Germline V gene data show CDR1 as SQVTM and CDR2 as ANQGSEA. The CDR3 spans 14 residues. V lost 4 bases, J lost 1 base, and 13 bases lay in between. The DNA for the CDR3 is TGCAGCGTTGCCCGGGGGCTGGGGAACACTGAAGCTTTCTTT. It is translated as CSVARGLGNTEAFF.

The sample holds many counts of this clonotype. The chain combines TRBV4-1 with TRBJ2-1; 7 bases fit TRBD1. V gave up 8 bases and J gave up 10 bases; unmatched junction bases: 11. Germline V gene sequence: CDR1 MGHRA, CDR2 YSYEKL. The CDR3 is made up of 13 amino acids. The CDR3 coding sequence is TGCGCCAGCCGGGGACAGAACCCGAAGGAGCAGTTCTTC. Protein sequence: CASRGQNPKEQFF.

Many counts were recorded for this clonotype. The chain employs TRBV4-2 and TRBJ1-1, with TRBD1 matching 10 bases. Germline values: CDR1 LGHNA, CDR2 YNFKEQ. CDR3 length equals 14 residues. The ends lost 2 bases at V and 4 bases at J; junction bases unmatched: 1. The chain's CDR3 is CASSQRTGGTEAFF. The CDR3 coding sequence is TGTGCCAGCAGCCAACGGACAGGGGGCACTGAAGCTTTCTTT.

This clonotype was seen ten or more times. The V call is TRBV6-5, the J call TRBJ2-1; 10 nucleotides match TRBD1. After removal of 5 bases from V and 7 bases from J, the junction contained 8 bases not matched to a gene. From germline, CDR1 is MNHEY and CDR2 SVGAGI. The CDR3 loop spans 15 amino acids. CDR3 amino acids: CASSPYRDRGNEQFF. CDR3 nucleotides: TGTGCCAGCAGTCCTTACCGGGACAGGGGTAATGAGCAGTTCTTC.

This clonotype was seen ten or more times. This chain uses TRBV6-6 with TRBJ2-4, with D uncertain. CDR3 length equals 12 residues. Germline CDR1 reads MNHNY; CDR2 reads SVGAGI (reference sequence). With 5 bases removed from V and 7 bases from J, the gap between germline ends came to 9 bases. This chain's CDR3 is CASSPSPNIQYF. CDR3 nucleotide sequence: TGTGCCAGCAGTCCGAGTCCGAACATTCAGTACTTC.

There are many counts of this clonotype. CDR3: CASSIQTDNSPLHF. The CDR3 region has the DNA TGTGCCAGCAGCATACAGACAGATAATTCACCCCTCCACTTT. This chain links TRBV9 with TRBJ1-6, with D perhaps TRBD1 (5 bases). This CDR3 region has 14 residues. Germline CDR1 is SGDLS and CDR2 is YYNGEE. V lost 4 bases, J lost 5 bases, and 10 bases lay in between.

This clonotype was counted many times. This chain joins TRBV2 and TRBJ1-1; the D is unclear. This CDR3 region has 13 residues. V lost 9 bases, J lost 0 bases, and 11 bases lay in between. The germline V gene has CDR1 SNHLY and CDR2 FYNNEI. This chain's CDR3 is CARQNGMNTEAFF. The CDR3 nucleotides read TGTGCCAGACAGAACGGAATGAACACTGAAGCTTTCTTT.

This clonotype occurred many times. The rearrangement links TRBV20-1 to TRBJ2-7; 12 positions agree with TRBD1. The length of the CDR3 is 15 residues. The V gene's germline CDR1 is DFQATT and CDR2 SNEGSKA (reference sequence). V gave up 5 bases and J gave up 0 bases; unmatched junction bases: 5. CDR3: CSAPRGQGASYEQYF. In nucleotides, the CDR3 is TGCAGTGCTCCTAGGGGACAGGGGGCCTCCTACGAGCAGTACTTC.

Many counts were recorded for this clonotype. CDR3 sequence reads: CSARDQGALRYEQYF. The CDR3 bases are TGCAGTGCTAGAGATCAGGGGGCCCTCCGCTACGAGCAGTACTTC. The chain carries TRBV20-1 and TRBJ2-7; 8 bases align to TRBD1. Trimming removed 0 bases from V and 3 bases from J; junction bases left unmatched: 7. This CDR3 contains 15 residues. CDR1 is DFQATT, CDR2 SNEGSKA, per germline (reference sequence).

The table lists this clonotype with many counts. V usage is TRBV7-2 and J usage is TRBJ2-1; D is undetermined. The CDR3 runs to 13 residues. In germline, CDR1 is SGHTA, CDR2 FQGNSA. V lost 0 bases to trimming and J lost 7 bases, with 7 bases between them. The chain's CDR3 is CASSLARVNEQFF. The CDR3 DNA sequence: TGTGCCAGCAGCTTAGCTCGGGTAAATGAGCAGTTCTTC.

This clonotype was seen many times. This sequence joins TRBV4-3 and TRBJ2-1; the D is unclear. Germline V gene lookup returns CDR1 LGHNA and CDR2 YSLEER. Between the trimmed V and J ends, which lost 0 bases and 3 bases, there was a span of 9 bases. CDR3 length: 15 amino acids. The CDR3 region has the DNA TGCGCCAGCAGCCAAGATTTGTCCTACTACAATGAGCAGTTCTTC. As protein: CASSQDLSYYNEQFF.

This chain uses TRBV10-1 with TRBJ2-3, with D possibly being TRBD1 (6 bases). Trimming removed 11 bases from V and 6 bases from J, with 27 bases in between. This CDR3 has 16 residues. Germline V gives CDR1 WNHNN, CDR2 SYGVQD (reference sequence). The CDR3 reads CAPQGRAHLRWDTQYF. The DNA of the CDR3 is TGCGCCCCCCAGGGGCGGGCACATCTACGATGGGATACGCAGTATTTT.

Ten or more counts support this clonotype. The chain employs TRBV5-5 and TRBJ2-1, with unresolved D. In germline, CDR1 is SGHKS, CDR2 YYEKEE (reference sequence). The CDR3 is made up of 14 amino acids. V dropped 0 bases and J dropped 1 base, with 5 bases sitting between them. The CDR3 region has the DNA TGTGCCAGCAGCTTGGGAGAGTCCTACAATGAGCAGTTCTTC. Amino acids: CASSLGESYNEQFF.